These 28 T cell receptor beta chains were all obtained from the same sample, sequenced in a study of blood T cells in healthy people across ages. Combining a sample-barcoded 5' primer with a J-beta primer mix, a second PCR ran for roughly 7 to 12 cycles. TCRdb reprocessed the 5' RACE reads with MiXCR, giving one entry per CDR3 protein. The sample holds almost 300,000 distinct CDR3 sequences, around 30% seen once. Input material: blood. The receptor set was obtained from a woman between 65 and 79 years old in good health.

V is TRBV29-1 and J is TRBJ1-3; D gene unclear. Germline V CDR1 and CDR2: SQVTM, ANQGSEA. V lost 3 bases, J lost 4 bases, and 4 bases lay in between. This CDR3 has 11 amino acids. CDR3 amino acids: CSVDDGNTIYF. The CDR3 DNA reads as TGCAGCGTTGATGACGGAAACACCATATATTTT.

The V and J genes are TRBV19 and TRBJ1-6, with D hard to call. This CDR3 contains 12 residues. Germline V gives CDR1 LNHDA, CDR2 SQIVND (reference sequence). Deletions cut 7 bases from V and 5 bases from J, with 6 bases between. Here the CDR3 DNA reads TGTGCCAGTAAAAGGAATAATTCACCCCTCCACTTT. Translated, it gives CASKRNNSPLHF. The full variable domain, with the rest looked up from reference TRBV19 and TRBJ1-6, is DGGITQSPKYLFRKEGQNVTLSCEQNLNHDAMYWYRQDPGQGLRLIYYSQIVNDFQKGDIAEGYSVSREKKESFPLTVTSAQKNPTAFYLCASKRNNSPLHFGNGTRLTVT.

The gene calls are TRBV29-1 and TRBJ2-2, with D tentatively TRBD1 (6 bases). Looked up from germline, CDR1 is SQVTM and CDR2 is ANQGSEA. The CDR3 covers 14 residues. The V end lost 4 bases, the J end lost 1 base, and 10 bases lay between the germline ends. The CDR3 spells CSVVGTLNTGELFF. The CDR3 coding sequence is TGCAGCGTTGTAGGGACACTGAACACCGGGGAGCTGTTTTTT.

This clonotype was seen more than once but under ten times. The chain joins TRBV5-1 to TRBJ2-3, with D unresolved. Trimming took off 0 bases at V and 1 base at J, with 12 bases between the two ends. CDR1 is SGHRS and CDR2 is YFSETQ in the germline V gene. This CDR3 contains 16 residues. The CDR3: CASSLGPALGTDTQYF. Written as DNA, the CDR3 is TGCGCCAGCAGCTTGGGTCCGGCCTTGGGCACAGATACGCAGTATTTT.

With regard to this clonotype: This likely comes from a read error, as the CDR3 has no conserved phenylalanine or tryptophan at its end. Here the CDR3 reads CASRRAGGPVDEQYL. CDR3 nucleotide sequence: TGTGCCAGTAGAAGGGCGGGAGGGCCGGTTGACGAGCAGTACCTC. The chain uses TRBV6-5 and TRBJ2-7; 9 bases align to TRBD2. This CDR3 contains 15 residues. The trim removed 9 bases at V and 5 bases at J, leaving 14 bases unmatched. Germline values: CDR1 MNHEY, CDR2 SVGAGI.

This clonotype has more than one count but fewer than ten. The V call is TRBV12-3 or TRBV12-4, the J call TRBJ2-1; TRBD1 is a possible D gene (6 bases). The CDR3 runs 15 residues. The V end was cut by 6 bases, the J end by 0 bases, with 12 bases between. CDR3 amino acids: CASSLTGSSYNEQFF. The CDR3 DNA reads TGTGCCAGCAGCTTAACAGGGAGCTCCTACAATGAGCAGTTCTTC.

Only a few counts were recorded for this clonotype. This chain links TRBV29-1 with TRBJ2-1; no firm D call. This CDR3 spans 12 amino acids. The V end was cut by 6 bases, the J end by 3 bases, with 9 bases between. CDR1 is SQVTM and CDR2 is ANQGSEA in the germline V gene. The CDR3 DNA reads TGCAGCGTCCTGACCGACTACAATGAGCAGTTCTTC. It is translated as CSVLTDYNEQFF.

The rearrangement uses TRBV14 and TRBJ1-3; D not resolved. Looked up from germline, CDR1 is SGHDN and CDR2 is FVKESK. V was cut by 4 bases and J by 4 bases, with 11 bases left in between. The CDR3 has 14 amino acids. CDR3 amino acids: CASSLVSGGNTIYF. The CDR3 DNA sequence: TGTGCCAGCAGCCTCGTCTCAGGAGGAAACACCATATATTTT.

The chain couples TRBV6-1 to TRBJ2-7, with D possibly being TRBD1 (6 bases). The germline CDR1 and CDR2 sequences are MNHNS and SASEGT. This CDR3 is 13 amino acids long. Trimming took off 7 bases at V and 2 bases at J, with 12 bases between the two ends. CDR3: CASKGTSTYEQYF. CDR3 nucleotides: TGTGCCAGCAAAGGGACATCTACCTACGAGCAGTACTTC.

The gene calls are TRBV5-1 and TRBJ2-5; 8 positions match TRBD1. The last part of the DNA fits TRBJ2-1 better; the J call may be wrong. Germline CDR1 and CDR2: SGHRS and YFSETQ. CDR3 size: 15 residues. In DNA form, the CDR3 reads TGCGCCAGCAGCTTGGCGGCAGGGGGCATGAATGAGCAGTTCTTC. Protein product: CASSLAAGGMNEQFF.

This clonotype was counted between two and nine times. Here the CDR3 reads CASSLIHEQYF. The CDR3 DNA reads TGTGCCAGCAGTTTAATCCACGAGCAGTACTTC. V and J are TRBV28 and TRBJ2-5; D gene ambiguous. The end of the DNA is better explained by TRBJ2-7, so the J call may be wrong. Germline V lookup: CDR1 MDHEN, CDR2 SYDVKM. CDR3 length: 11 residues.

This clonotype was seen many times. The chain uses TRBV12-3 or TRBV12-4 and TRBJ1-1; D remains unclear. The CDR3 length is 13 residues. The V end lost 3 bases, the J end lost 1 base, and 6 bases lay between the germline ends. In DNA, the CDR3 is TGTGCCAGCAGTTTTAACGGGAACACTGAAGCTTTCTTT. This sequence encodes CASSFNGNTEAFF.

This chain uses TRBV29-1 with TRBJ1-4; D perhaps matches TRBD1 (6 bases). The CDR3 has 11 amino acids. Germline V gene sequence: CDR1 SQVTM, CDR2 ANQGSEA. Trimming left V 6 bases short and J 8 bases short, with 10 bases between. CDR3 loop: CSVARGEKLFF. Written as DNA, the CDR3 is TGCAGCGTCGCTAGGGGGGAAAAACTGTTTTTT.

This clonotype was found a few times. This chain joins TRBV3-1 and TRBJ2-5, with TRBD1 matching over 11 bases. The end of the DNA aligns better with TRBJ2-7, so the J call may be wrong. CDR3 size: 15 residues. CDR1 is LGHDT and CDR2 is YNNKEL in the germline V gene (reference sequence). The DNA of the CDR3 is TGTGCCAGCAGCCCCCCGGGACAGGGGGCCTACGAGCAGTACTTC. It encodes CASSPPGQGAYEQYF.

CDR3 in DNA: TGTGCCAGCAGTACAGGGGATTATGGCTACACCTTC. Amino acids: CASSTGDYGYTF. This sequence joins TRBV28 and TRBJ1-2; 7 nucleotides match TRBD1. Trimming at V came to 5 bases and at J to 5 bases, leaving 2 bases not matched to a gene. The CDR3 contains 12 residues. Germline V gene lookup returns CDR1 MDHEN and CDR2 SYDVKM.

This clonotype came up many times. The chain combines TRBV29-1 with TRBJ2-7; D call uncertain. The germline V and J ends were trimmed by 6 bases and 1 base, with 10 bases remaining between them. The CDR3 runs 12 residues. The germline V gene has CDR1 SQVTM and CDR2 ANQGSEA. CDR3 protein: CSVQDGSYEQYF. CDR3 coding DNA: TGCAGCGTCCAGGACGGTTCCTACGAGCAGTACTTC.

This clonotype was counted between two and nine times. The chain combines TRBV10-3 with TRBJ1-5; a possible D gene is TRBD1 (6 bases). This CDR3 is built from 14 residues. CDR1 ENHRY and CDR2 SYGVKD come from the germline V gene. V was cut by 5 bases and J by 3 bases, with 11 bases left in between. The CDR3 nucleotides read TGTGCCATCAGTACCGGACAGAACAATCAGCCCCAGCATTTT. Amino acids: CAISTGQNNQPQHF.

The genes are TRBV10-3 and TRBJ2-5; D remains ambiguous. Germline V lookup: CDR1 ENHRY, CDR2 SYGVKD. This CDR3 is built from 16 residues. The V end was cut by 0 bases, the J end by 3 bases, with 14 bases between. CDR3 sequence (DNA): TGTGCCATCAGTGAGTCGAATTTGGTCCGAAAAGAGACCCAGTACTTC. Encoded protein: CAISESNLVRKETQYF.

J is TRBJ1-2 and V is TRBV28, with D unresolved. The length of the CDR3 is 14 residues. V was trimmed by 2 bases and J by 4 bases, leaving 11 bases between them. Germline loops: CDR1 MDHEN, CDR2 SYDVKM. The CDR3 DNA reads as TGTGCCAGCAGTTTAAACGGAAGAAGCTATGGCTACACCTTC. This gives the protein CASSLNGRSYGYTF.

The chain recombines TRBV7-8 with TRBJ1-1; perhaps TRBD1 as D (5 bases). The ends were cut back, 2 bases at V and 2 bases at J, with 12 bases in the middle. Germline CDR1 is SGHVS and CDR2 is FQNEAQ. The CDR3 is 15 residues long. Here the CDR3 reads CASSLWGSINTEAFF. The CDR3 DNA reads as TGTGCCAGCAGCTTATGGGGGAGCATAAACACTGAAGCTTTCTTT.

The sample holds a few counts of this clonotype. DNA for the CDR3: TGCAGTGCTAGTCTGGGACTGGAAAATTCACCCCTCCACTTT. It codes for CSASLGLENSPLHF. V and J are TRBV20-1 and TRBJ1-6, with D perhaps TRBD1 (5 bases). This CDR3 contains 14 residues. Per the germline V gene, CDR1 is DFQATT and CDR2 is SNEGSKA (reference sequence). The germline V and J ends were trimmed by 3 bases and 7 bases, with 13 bases remaining between them.

The chain is built from TRBV20-1 and TRBJ2-7; D unclear. The J call may not be correct, given that the DNA end is closer to TRBJ2-5. The CDR3 length is 11 residues. Germline V gives CDR1 DFQATT, CDR2 SNEGSKA (reference sequence). The CDR3 protein is CSAEFQETQYF. The CDR3 DNA reads as TGCAGTGCTGAATTCCAAGAGACCCAGTACTTC.

V usage is TRBV5-8 and J usage is TRBJ2-3; the match to TRBD1 covers 9 bases. The ends lost 4 bases at V and 3 bases at J; junction bases unmatched: 9. The CDR3 runs 16 residues. Germline V gene sequence: CDR1 SGHTS, CDR2 YDEGEE. This CDR3 is CASSVHRGQATDTQYF. In DNA form, the CDR3 reads TGTGCCAGCAGCGTCCACAGGGGGCAGGCTACAGATACGCAGTATTTT.

This clonotype was observed a handful of times. The V and J genes are TRBV11-2 and TRBJ1-1; tentative D call: TRBD1 (5 bases). V was trimmed by 0 bases and J by 8 bases, leaving 10 bases between them. The V gene's germline CDR1 is SGHAT and CDR2 FQNNGV. The CDR3 extends over 13 amino acids. This CDR3 is CASSLDRGREAFF. The CDR3 nucleotides read TGTGCCAGCAGCTTAGATCGGGGGAGGGAAGCTTTCTTT. Looking up the rest from reference TRBV11-2 and TRBJ1-1 gives the full variable domain: EAGVAQSPRYKIIEKRQSVAFWCNPISGHATLYWYQQILGQGPKLLIQFQNNGVVDDSQLPKDRFSAERLKGVDSTLKIQPAKLEDSAVYLCASSLDRGREAFFGQGTRLTVV.

The rearrangement joins TRBV7-2 to TRBJ2-5, with 9 positions matching TRBD1. Germline V gene lookup returns CDR1 SGHTA and CDR2 FQGNSA. The CDR3 length is 15 residues. J lost 9 bases, V lost 4 bases, and 12 bases had no gene match. CDR3 sequence: CASSSPGTGLRPQYF. CDR3 DNA: TGTGCCAGCAGCTCCCCCGGGACAGGGTTGAGGCCCCAGTACTTC.

The V gene is TRBV28, the J gene TRBJ1-5, with 9 bases that match TRBD1. Germline V gene data show CDR1 as MDHEN and CDR2 as SYDVKM. This CDR3 has 15 residues. V shed 3 bases and J 6 bases; nucleotides not matched to a gene: 6. The CDR3 sequence is CASSFSDRGSQPQHF. Here the CDR3 DNA reads TGTGCCAGCAGTTTCTCGGACAGGGGAAGTCAGCCCCAGCATTTT. Drawing the rest from reference TRBV28 and TRBJ1-5, the complete variable domain is DVKVTQSSRYLVKRTGEKVFLECVQDMDHENMFWYRQDPGLGLRLIYFSYDVKMKEKGDIPEGYSVSREKKERFSLILESASTNQTSMYLCASSFSDRGSQPQHFGDGTRLSIL.

The chain employs TRBV4-1 and TRBJ2-2, with D unclear. Trimming took off 1 base at V and 4 bases at J, with 7 bases between the two ends. Germline CDR1 is MGHRA and CDR2 is YSYEKL. The CDR3 is 14 amino acids. CDR3 sequence: CASSQVGSTGELFF. The DNA of the CDR3 is TGCGCCAGCAGCCAAGTTGGAAGCACCGGGGAGCTGTTTTTT.

This clonotype appeared many times. The chain employs TRBV29-1 and TRBJ2-7, with 8 bases aligning to TRBD2. Germline trimming cut 3 bases from V and 5 bases from J; bases unmatched to any gene: 3. This CDR3 is 12 amino acids long. The germline gives CDR1 SQVTM, CDR2 ANQGSEA. The CDR3 loop reads CSVDSGLDEQYF. Here the CDR3 DNA reads TGCAGCGTTGACTCGGGACTAGACGAGCAGTACTTC.